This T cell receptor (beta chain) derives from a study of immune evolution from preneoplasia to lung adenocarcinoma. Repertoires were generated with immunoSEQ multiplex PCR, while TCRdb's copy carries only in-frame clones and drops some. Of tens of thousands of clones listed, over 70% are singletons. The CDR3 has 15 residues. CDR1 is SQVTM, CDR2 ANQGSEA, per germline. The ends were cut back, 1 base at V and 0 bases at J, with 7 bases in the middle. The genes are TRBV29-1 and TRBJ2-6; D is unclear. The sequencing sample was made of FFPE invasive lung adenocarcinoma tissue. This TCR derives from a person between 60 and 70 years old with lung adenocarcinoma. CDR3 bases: TGCAGCGTTGAAGGTAGGAGCTCTGGGGCCAACGTCCTGACTTTC. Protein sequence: CSVEGRSSGANVLTF.